The T cell receptor beta chain described here comes from a study of blood T cells in healthy people across ages. General study results and limits: TCR beta diversity, measured per million T cells, fell in a roughly linear way with age. The unknown donor CMV status may have confounded expanded clonotype changes.

Points on this clonotype: Antigen specificity is unknown. One end of the junction varies from germline; a read error may be responsible.

The CDR3 has 13 amino acids. The germline V gene has CDR1 SGHDT and CDR2 YYEEEE. Every sample had a minimum of 6.5 million PBMCs isolated. The second PCR ran about 6 to 12 cycles with a sample-barcoded 5' primer and J-beta primers. A template-switch adaptor with 12 random nucleotides tagged each cDNA molecule. TCRdb processed the 5' RACE reads anew with MiXCR; each CDR3 protein has one entry. The data show 1.8 million or so distinct CDR3 sequences, more than 35% seen once. The sample consisted of blood. The chain carries TRBV5-6 and TRBJ2-3, with 8 nucleotides matching TRBD2. The receptor was derived from a human donor in good health. The CDR3 region has the DNA TGTGCCAGCAGCCCCACGGGACTAGATATGCAGTATTTT. This sequence encodes CASSPTGLDMQYF.